This paragraph covers one TCR beta chain sequence. Antigen specificity is unknown. This sample stems from a study of PD-1 blockade in classical Hodgkin lymphoma. Across the study: It was nivolumab at 3 mg/kg, given intravenously every 2 weeks, that patients received. Whole-study results and caveats: Newly diagnosed and completely responding patients shared comparable baseline diversity. Reports described newly diagnosed patients as having lower baseline TCR diversity than healthy donors.

Germline CDR1 reads SGHRS; CDR2 reads YFSETQ. V was clipped by 4 bases and J by 0 bases, with 6 bases between them. This CDR3 comprises 13 residues. Time point here: cycle 4 day 1 (C4D1), after around six weeks of nivolumab. After autologous stem cell transplantation all patients relapsed, and prior brentuximab vedotin exposure differed between cohorts. Magnetic negative selection of thawed PBMCs was the method by which CD4+ T cells were purified. Here immunoSEQ multiplex PCR was the method, and the copy in TCRdb shows in-frame clones only, minus some. The repertoire holds about 13,000 clones, roughly 80% seen once, with roughly 0.88% in the top ten.

The chain combines TRBV5-1 with TRBJ2-3; D call uncertain. The sequence was collected from a human donor with classical Hodgkin lymphoma. The sample was CD4+ T cells from blood, taken before the fourth cycle of nivolumab. This CDR3 reads CASSSTSTDTQYF. In nucleotides, the CDR3 is TGCGCCAGCAGCAGCACTAGCACAGATACGCAGTATTTT.